The present TCR beta chain was sequenced within a study of T cells after yellow fever vaccination. Study details: SMART-Seq v4 Ultra Low Input served to prepare low-cell-number fractions.

On this clonotype: The target antigen is unknown.

A process of 5'RACE template switching, which added a universal primer site and UMIs, was used to make TCR cDNA. TCRdb used MiXCR to reprocess the 5' RACE reads, holding one entry per CDR3 protein. The sample holds 200,000 to 300,000 distinct CDR3 sequences, 10% to 15% seen once. The germline V gene encodes CDR1 MNHEY and CDR2 SMNVEV (reference sequence). The J segment lost 0 bases and the V segment lost 4 bases, leaving 8 bases of the junction unmatched. The CDR3 totals 16 residues. Findings and caveats of the study: A small proportion of clonotypes was detected in both the CD4 and CD8 compartments.

The material was CD4+ T cells sorted from PBMCs, obtained 45 days after the yellow fever booster vaccination. This clonotype originated in a man aged 25-40 years who received the YFV17D yellow fever vaccine. This chain links TRBV27 with TRBJ1-2, with 7 positions matching TRBD1. The CDR3 DNA follows: TGTGCCAGCAGTTCCACTCGACAGGGAGCTAACTATGGCTACACCTTC. Amino acid sequence: CASSSTRQGANYGYTF.